These 26 T cell receptor beta chains were sequenced from one sample in a study of cytomegalovirus exposure and HLA in healthy donors. PCR amplification relied on 60 Vbeta primers (plus 13 Jbeta primers). Clones were read by immunoSEQ multiplex PCR, and TCRdb kept only the in-frame ones, dropping some. This table holds 200,000 to 250,000 clones, under 85% found once. Sequencing was performed on PBMCs. All receptors come from a woman in her forties or fifties in good health and CMV-seropositive.

This chain uses TRBV2 with TRBJ2-3; 9 bases agree with TRBD2. The V gene end was trimmed by 6 bases and the J gene end by 8 bases; junction bases not matched to a gene: 18. The CDR3 covers 17 residues. CDR1 is SNHLY, CDR2 FYNNEI, per germline. DNA of the CDR3: TGTGCCAGCAGATTATACCGCCGACTAGCGGCCCCCGCTACGCAGTATTTT. This codes for CASRLYRRLAAPATQYF.

This chain uses TRBV5-1 with TRBJ1-1; 7 positions agree with TRBD1. The length of the CDR3 is 14 residues. The junction had 5 bases not matched to a gene; V was cut back by 4 bases and J by 2 bases. Germline V gene sequence: CDR1 SGHRS, CDR2 YFSETQ. The CDR3 is CASSQGQLNTEAFF. The CDR3 coding sequence is TGCGCCAGCAGCCAGGGACAGCTAAACACTGAAGCTTTCTTT.

J is TRBJ2-3 and V is TRBV2, with TRBD1 identical over 8 bases. The J segment lost 6 bases and the V segment lost 4 bases, leaving 9 bases of the junction unmatched. The CDR3 is made up of 15 amino acids. The germline V gene encodes CDR1 SNHLY and CDR2 FYNNEI. CDR3: CASSGGQALFDTQYF. The CDR3 nucleotides read TGTGCCAGCAGTGGGGGACAGGCCCTTTTTGATACGCAGTATTTT.

This clone has a handful of counts. The chain couples TRBV4-1 to TRBJ2-2; tentatively, D is TRBD2 (6 bases). The germline V gene encodes CDR1 MGHRA and CDR2 YSYEKL. V dropped 3 bases and J dropped 0 bases, with 8 bases sitting between them. This CDR3 is built from 15 residues. This CDR3 is CASSHGGPNTGELFF. CDR3 sequence (DNA): TGCGCCAGCAGCCACGGGGGTCCGAACACCGGGGAGCTGTTTTTT.

The chain uses TRBV18 and TRBJ1-2; TRBD1 matches 8 bases. The V gene's germline CDR1 is KGHSH and CDR2 LQKENI. The CDR3 covers 13 residues. V was clipped by 3 bases and J by 7 bases; unmatched bases: 4. The CDR3 coding sequence is TGTGCCAGCTCACCGGACAGGGACTCTGGCTACACCTTC. Translated: CASSPDRDSGYTF.

The chain uses TRBV29-1 and TRBJ2-5, with TRBD1 matching over 10 bases. The CDR3 runs 16 residues. The germline V gene has CDR1 SQVTM and CDR2 ANQGSEA. V lost 3 bases, J lost 4 bases, and 11 bases stayed unmatched. The CDR3 region is CSVDPTDRGILETQYF. In DNA, the CDR3 is TGCAGCGTTGACCCCACGGACAGGGGGATCTTAGAGACCCAGTACTTC. The whole variable domain, remainder taken from reference TRBV29-1 and TRBJ2-5, is SAVISQKPSRDICQRGTSLTIQCQVDSQVTMMFWYRQQPGQSLTLIATANQGSEATYESGFVIDKFPISRPNLTFSTLTVSNMSPEDSSIYLCSVDPTDRGILETQYFGPGTRLLVL.

This chain uses TRBV18 with TRBJ2-2; the match to TRBD1 covers 7 bases. The J segment lost 1 base and the V segment lost 6 bases, leaving 5 bases of the junction unmatched. The CDR3 runs 15 residues. CDR1 is KGHSH, CDR2 LQKENI, per germline. DNA of the CDR3: TGTGCCAGCTCCCTGGGACAGCGGAACACCGGGGAGCTGTTTTTT. It codes for CASSLGQRNTGELFF.

The J gene is TRBJ2-2, the V gene TRBV2; D might be TRBD2 (6 bases). CDR3 size: 12 residues. V lost 6 bases to trimming and J lost 7 bases, with 9 bases between them. The germline CDR1 and CDR2 sequences are SNHLY and FYNNEI. The CDR3 protein is CASREGVGELFF. CDR3 DNA: TGTGCCAGCAGGGAGGGTGTCGGGGAGCTGTTTTTT.

The chain couples TRBV5-8 to TRBJ1-5, with D tentatively TRBD1 (5 bases). V was cut by 5 bases and J by 7 bases, with 19 bases left in between. Germline V gene sequence: CDR1 SGHTS, CDR2 YDEGEE. The CDR3 length is 15 residues. In DNA form, the CDR3 reads TGTGCCAGCAGAGAATTCGGACGGGGGATCCAGCCCCAGCATTTT. This encodes CASREFGRGIQPQHF.

The chain employs TRBV5-1 and TRBJ1-6, with 8 bases identical to TRBD1. CDR3 size: 13 residues. The trim removed 4 bases at V and 9 bases at J, leaving 3 bases unmatched. Germline V gives CDR1 SGHRS, CDR2 YFSETQ. The CDR3 reads CASSRTGTSPLHF. For the CDR3, the DNA is TGCGCCAGCAGCCGGACAGGGACTTCACCCCTCCACTTT.

The V and J genes are TRBV6-1 and TRBJ1-1; the match to TRBD1 covers 7 bases. V shed 6 bases, J shed 4 bases, and the junction held 8 bases outside the gene matches. From germline, CDR1 is MNHNS and CDR2 SASEGT. This CDR3 has 14 residues. CDR3 amino acids: CASRSYRGRTEAFF. The CDR3 DNA sequence: TGTGCCAGCAGGTCTTACAGGGGACGCACTGAAGCTTTCTTT.

The rearrangement joins TRBV7-3 to TRBJ2-5; no firm D call. This CDR3 is 14 amino acids long. Trimming pared 0 bases from V and 7 bases from J, leaving 12 bases between. From germline, CDR1 is SGHTA and CDR2 FQGTGA. Here the CDR3 DNA reads TGTGCCAGCAGCTTAACGGGCAGTCTCGGGACCCAGTACTTC. It encodes CASSLTGSLGTQYF.

Only one count was recorded for this clone. The rearrangement joins TRBV27 to TRBJ1-2, with D possibly TRBD1 on 5 matching bases. From germline, CDR1 is MNHEY and CDR2 SMNVEV (reference sequence). This CDR3 has 15 residues. Trimming pared 7 bases from V and 0 bases from J, leaving 15 bases between. DNA for the CDR3: TGTGCCAGCAAAAGGGGCGGTTCGCCTAACTATGGCTACACCTTC. Translation gives CASKRGGSPNYGYTF.

CDR3 loop: CAWSTPGTGLGEQYF. CDR3 nucleotides: TGTGCCTGGAGTACCCCTGGGACAGGGTTGGGCGAGCAGTACTTC. The rearrangement joins TRBV30 to TRBJ2-7, with 9 bases aligning to TRBD1. J was trimmed by 6 bases and V by 2 bases; bases with no gene match: 11. CDR1 is GTSNPN and CDR2 is SVGIG in the germline V gene (reference sequence). CDR3 size: 15 residues.

This chain links TRBV5-1 with TRBJ2-1; TRBD2 aligns across 11 bases. J gave up 3 bases and V 4 bases, and 3 bases lay outside the gene matches. The germline gives CDR1 SGHRS, CDR2 YFSETQ. The CDR3 is made up of 15 amino acids. The CDR3 loop reads CASSLGLADYNEQFF. The CDR3 nucleotides read TGCGCCAGCAGCCTGGGACTAGCGGACTACAATGAGCAGTTCTTC.

This clone was counted a single time. This chain joins TRBV5-1 and TRBJ2-2; D is possibly TRBD1 (6 bases). CDR3 length equals 15 residues. Germline V lookup: CDR1 SGHRS, CDR2 YFSETQ. The V end lost 2 bases, the J end lost 6 bases, and 14 bases lay between the germline ends. In DNA form, the CDR3 reads TGCGCCAGCAGCTTTCCCAGGGGCCTTCCCGGGGAGCTGTTTTTT. As protein: CASSFPRGLPGELFF.

In this sample, this clone turned up once. The chain links TRBV27 to TRBJ2-1; 11 bases are shared with TRBD2. Trimming took 8 bases from V and 8 from J; bases not matched to a gene: 11. This CDR3 contains 15 residues. CDR1 and CDR2 from the germline V gene are MNHEY and SMNVEV (reference sequence). Here the CDR3 DNA reads TGTGCCAGCGCTTCCTGGCTAGCGGGGGGCTATGAGCAGTTCTTC. As protein: CASASWLAGGYEQFF.

The V call is TRBV4-1, the J call TRBJ2-1; 14 nucleotides match TRBD2. The CDR3 loop spans 15 amino acids. V shed 7 bases and J 5 bases; nucleotides not matched to a gene: 4. CDR1 and CDR2 from the germline V gene are MGHRA and YSYEKL. The CDR3 reads CASTGLAGVNNEQFF. CDR3 coding DNA: TGCGCCAGCACGGGACTAGCGGGGGTGAACAATGAGCAGTTCTTC.

V usage is TRBV30 and J usage is TRBJ2-3, with TRBD1 matching 7 bases. CDR3 length: 14 amino acids. CDR1 is GTSNPN and CDR2 is SVGIG in the germline V gene (reference sequence). Trimming at V came to 3 bases and at J to 2 bases, leaving 5 bases not matched to a gene. The CDR3 bases are TGTGCCTGGAGCCGGGACAGCCACACAGATACGCAGTATTTT. It translates to CAWSRDSHTDTQYF.

The chain recombines TRBV4-3 with TRBJ1-1; D gene unclear. V was pared by 4 bases and J by 1 base, with 16 bases between. Germline V CDR1 and CDR2: LGHNA, YSLEER. This CDR3 has 16 amino acids. This CDR3 reads CASSPTRPGWNTEAFF. Here the CDR3 DNA reads TGCGCCAGCAGCCCAACCCGTCCGGGGTGGAACACTGAAGCTTTCTTT.

The chain uses TRBV11-2 and TRBJ2-1, with TRBD2 identical over 15 bases. The CDR3 covers 14 residues. V shed 5 bases and J 13 bases; nucleotides not matched to a gene: 6. Germline-derived CDR1 and CDR2 are SGHAT and FQNNGV. The CDR3 sequence is CASSPGLAGGSQFF. The CDR3 bases are TGTGCCAGCAGCCCGGGACTAGCGGGGGGTAGCCAGTTCTTC.

This clone occurred once. The V and J genes are TRBV6-5 and TRBJ2-3; a weak D match, TRBD2 (5 bases). The CDR3 totals 15 residues. Germline V gene data show CDR1 as MNHEY and CDR2 as SVGAGI. The germline V and J ends were trimmed by 5 bases and 0 bases, with 12 bases remaining between them. The CDR3 protein is CASSPWAGSTDTQYF. CDR3 nucleotide sequence: TGTGCCAGCAGTCCATGGGCGGGCAGCACAGATACGCAGTATTTT.

This clone was counted between two and nine times. The chain carries TRBV5-6 and TRBJ1-5; tentative D call: TRBD1 (6 bases). This CDR3 contains 14 residues. Germline V gene data show CDR1 as SGHDT and CDR2 as YYEEEE. Trimming took 0 bases from V and 5 from J, leaving 9 bases between them. The CDR3 reads CASSLGGGYQPQHF. In DNA form, the CDR3 reads TGTGCCAGCAGCTTGGGCGGGGGCTATCAGCCCCAGCATTTT.

There are a few counts of this clone. The J gene is TRBJ1-1, the V gene TRBV28, with a tentative D call TRBD1 (6 bases). The V end was cut by 5 bases, the J end by 2 bases, with 12 bases between. CDR1 and CDR2 from the germline V gene are MDHEN and SYDVKM. The CDR3 totals 14 residues. CDR3 amino acids: CASSIGQTNTEAFF. The CDR3 DNA reads as TGTGCCAGCAGTATCGGACAGACTAACACTGAAGCTTTCTTT.

V gene TRBV7-2 combines with J gene TRBJ2-7, with 8 bases lining up with TRBD1. CDR1 and CDR2 from the germline V gene are SGHTA and FQGNSA. The CDR3 has 18 residues. J was trimmed by 4 bases and V by 1 base; bases with no gene match: 15. The CDR3 DNA reads as TGTGCCAGCAGCTTAGAACCAGGCGGACAGGGCCGCCTTTACGAGCAGTACTTC. Its protein product is CASSLEPGGQGRLYEQYF. Supplemented by reference TRBV7-2 and TRBJ2-7, the full variable domain reads GAGVSQSPSNKVTEKGKDVELRCDPISGHTALYWYRQSLGQGLEFLIYFQGNSAPDKSGLPSDRFSAERTGGSVSTLTIQRTQQEDSAVYLCASSLEPGGQGRLYEQYFGPGTRLTVT.

The V and J genes are TRBV6-5 and TRBJ1-1, with a tentative D call TRBD1 (6 bases). Trimming removed 2 bases at V and 6 bases at J, with 10 bases between. This CDR3 comprises 13 residues. The germline V gene encodes CDR1 MNHEY and CDR2 SVGAGI. CDR3 amino acids: CASSYTGFAEAFF. CDR3 bases: TGTGCCAGCAGTTACACAGGGTTCGCTGAAGCTTTCTTT.